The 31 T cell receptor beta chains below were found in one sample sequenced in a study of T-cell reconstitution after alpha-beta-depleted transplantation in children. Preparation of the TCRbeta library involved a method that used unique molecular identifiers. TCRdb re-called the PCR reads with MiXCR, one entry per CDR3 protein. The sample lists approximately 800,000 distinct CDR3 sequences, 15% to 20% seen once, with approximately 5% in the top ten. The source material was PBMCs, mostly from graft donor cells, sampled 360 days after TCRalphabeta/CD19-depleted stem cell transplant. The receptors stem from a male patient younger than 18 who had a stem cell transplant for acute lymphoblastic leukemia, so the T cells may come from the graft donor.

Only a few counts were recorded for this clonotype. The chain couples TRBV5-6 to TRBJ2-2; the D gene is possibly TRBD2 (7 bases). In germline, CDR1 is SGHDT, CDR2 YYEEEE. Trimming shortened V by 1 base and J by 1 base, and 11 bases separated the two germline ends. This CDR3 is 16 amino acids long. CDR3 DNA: TGTGCCAGCAGCTTGAAGGGGGGGCGGAACACCGGGGAGCTGTTTTTT. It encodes CASSLKGGRNTGELFF. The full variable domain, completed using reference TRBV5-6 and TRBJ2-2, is DAGVTQSPTHLIKTRGQQVTLRCSPKSGHDTVSWYQQALGQGPQFIFQYYEEEERQRGNFPDRFSGHQFPNYSSELNVNALLLGDSALYLCASSLKGGRNTGELFFGEGSRLTVL.

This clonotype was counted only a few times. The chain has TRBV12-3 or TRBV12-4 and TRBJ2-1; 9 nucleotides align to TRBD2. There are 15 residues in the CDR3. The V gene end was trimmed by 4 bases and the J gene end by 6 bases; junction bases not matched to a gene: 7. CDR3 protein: CASSSGTSKPNEQFF. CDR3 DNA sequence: TGTGCCAGCAGTTCCGGGACTAGCAAGCCCAATGAGCAGTTCTTC.

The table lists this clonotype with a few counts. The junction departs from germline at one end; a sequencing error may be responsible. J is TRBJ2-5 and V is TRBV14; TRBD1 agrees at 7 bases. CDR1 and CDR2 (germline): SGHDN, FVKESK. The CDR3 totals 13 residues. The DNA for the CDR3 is TGTGCCAGCGCATCATCTCCAGGGGGTCCAAGTGACTTC. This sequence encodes CASASSPGGPSDF.

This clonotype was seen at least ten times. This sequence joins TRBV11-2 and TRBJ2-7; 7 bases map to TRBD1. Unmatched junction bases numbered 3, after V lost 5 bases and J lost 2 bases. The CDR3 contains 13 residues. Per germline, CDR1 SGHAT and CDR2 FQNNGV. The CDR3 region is CASSPGQPYEQYF. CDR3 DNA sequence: TGTGCCAGCAGCCCGGGACAGCCCTACGAGCAGTACTTC. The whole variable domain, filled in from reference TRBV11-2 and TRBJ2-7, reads EAGVAQSPRYKIIEKRQSVAFWCNPISGHATLYWYQQILGQGPKLLIQFQNNGVVDDSQLPKDRFSAERLKGVDSTLKIQPAKLEDSAVYLCASSPGQPYEQYFGPGTRLTVT.

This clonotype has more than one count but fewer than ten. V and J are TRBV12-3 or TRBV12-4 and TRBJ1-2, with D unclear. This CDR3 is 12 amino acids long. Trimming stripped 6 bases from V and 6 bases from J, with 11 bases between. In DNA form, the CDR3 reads TGTGCCAGCAGCCGACGCGGTGATGGCTACACCTTC. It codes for CASSRRGDGYTF.

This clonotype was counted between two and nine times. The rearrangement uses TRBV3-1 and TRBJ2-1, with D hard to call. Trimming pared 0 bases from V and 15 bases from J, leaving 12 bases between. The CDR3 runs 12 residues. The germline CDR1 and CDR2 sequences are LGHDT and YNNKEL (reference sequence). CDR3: CASSQEMWMPFF. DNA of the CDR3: TGTGCCAGCAGCCAAGAGATGTGGATGCCGTTCTTC.

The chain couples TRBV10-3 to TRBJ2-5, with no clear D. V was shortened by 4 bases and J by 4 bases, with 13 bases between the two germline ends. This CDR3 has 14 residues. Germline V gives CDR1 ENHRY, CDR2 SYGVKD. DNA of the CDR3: TGTGCCATCAGTGCAATTAGCCCCCTAGAGACCCAGTACTTC. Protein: CAISAISPLETQYF.

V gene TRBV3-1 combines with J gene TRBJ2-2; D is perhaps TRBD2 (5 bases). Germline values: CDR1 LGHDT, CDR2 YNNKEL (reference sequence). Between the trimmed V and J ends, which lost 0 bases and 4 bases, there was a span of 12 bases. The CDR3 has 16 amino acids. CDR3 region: CASSQDEGIPTGELFF. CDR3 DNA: TGTGCCAGCAGCCAAGATGAGGGTATTCCCACCGGGGAGCTGTTTTTT.

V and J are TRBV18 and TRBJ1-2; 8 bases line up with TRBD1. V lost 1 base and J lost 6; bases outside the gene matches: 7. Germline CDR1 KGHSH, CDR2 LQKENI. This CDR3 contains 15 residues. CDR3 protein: CASSPLGTGEDGYTF. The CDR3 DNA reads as TGTGCCAGCTCACCACTAGGGACAGGAGAGGATGGCTACACCTTC.

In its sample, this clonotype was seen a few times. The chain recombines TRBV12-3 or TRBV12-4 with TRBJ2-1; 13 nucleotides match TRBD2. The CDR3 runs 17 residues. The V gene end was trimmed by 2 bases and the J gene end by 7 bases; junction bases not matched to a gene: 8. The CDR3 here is CASSLTPGLAGVNEQFF. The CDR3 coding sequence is TGTGCCAGCAGTTTAACCCCTGGACTAGCGGGAGTGAATGAGCAGTTCTTC.

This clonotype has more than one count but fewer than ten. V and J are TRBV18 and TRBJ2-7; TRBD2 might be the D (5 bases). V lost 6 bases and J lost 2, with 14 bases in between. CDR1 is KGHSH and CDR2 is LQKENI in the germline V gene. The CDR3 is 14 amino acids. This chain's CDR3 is CASSPSGITYEQYF. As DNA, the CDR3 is TGTGCCAGCTCGCCCTCCGGGATCACCTACGAGCAGTACTTC.

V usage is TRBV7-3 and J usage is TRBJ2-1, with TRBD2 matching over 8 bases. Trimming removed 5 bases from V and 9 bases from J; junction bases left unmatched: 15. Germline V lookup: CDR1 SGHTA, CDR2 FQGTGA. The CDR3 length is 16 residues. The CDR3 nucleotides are TGTGCCAGCAGCCACATAGCGGGGCTCCAAGTTGGTGAGCAGTTCTTC. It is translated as CASSHIAGLQVGEQFF.

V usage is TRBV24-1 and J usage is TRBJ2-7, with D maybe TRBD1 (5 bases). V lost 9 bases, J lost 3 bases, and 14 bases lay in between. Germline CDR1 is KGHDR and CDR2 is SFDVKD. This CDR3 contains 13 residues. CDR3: CATLKGPFYEQYF. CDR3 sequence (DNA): TGTGCCACCTTGAAGGGGCCTTTCTACGAGCAGTACTTC.

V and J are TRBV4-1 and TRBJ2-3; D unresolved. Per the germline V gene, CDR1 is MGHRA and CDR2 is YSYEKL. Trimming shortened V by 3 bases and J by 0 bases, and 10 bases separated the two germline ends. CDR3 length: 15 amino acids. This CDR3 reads CASSQVVASTDTQYF. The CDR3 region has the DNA TGCGCCAGCAGCCAGGTGGTAGCTAGCACAGATACGCAGTATTTT.

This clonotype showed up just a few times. This chain's CDR3 is CASSQGQGWTEAFF. Here the CDR3 DNA reads TGTGCCAGCAGTCAAGGACAGGGCTGGACTGAAGCTTTCTTT. J is TRBJ1-1 and V is TRBV2, with 8 bases that match TRBD1. Germline V gives CDR1 SNHLY, CDR2 FYNNEI. J was trimmed by 5 bases and V by 5 bases; bases with no gene match: 7. The CDR3 loop spans 14 amino acids.

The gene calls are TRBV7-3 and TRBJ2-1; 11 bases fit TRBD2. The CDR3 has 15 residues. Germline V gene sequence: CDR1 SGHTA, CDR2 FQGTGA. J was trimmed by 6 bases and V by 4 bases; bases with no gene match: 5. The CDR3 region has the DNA TGTGCCAGCAGCTCCTCTAGCGGGAGGCGCAATGAGCAGTTCTTC. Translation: CASSSSSGRRNEQFF.

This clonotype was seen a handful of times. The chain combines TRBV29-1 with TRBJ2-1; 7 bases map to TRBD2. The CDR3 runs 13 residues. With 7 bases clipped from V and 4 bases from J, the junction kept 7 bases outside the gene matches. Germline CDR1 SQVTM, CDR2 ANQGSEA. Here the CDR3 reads CSGLTSFYNEQFF. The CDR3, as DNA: TGCAGCGGACTGACTAGCTTTTACAATGAGCAGTTCTTC.

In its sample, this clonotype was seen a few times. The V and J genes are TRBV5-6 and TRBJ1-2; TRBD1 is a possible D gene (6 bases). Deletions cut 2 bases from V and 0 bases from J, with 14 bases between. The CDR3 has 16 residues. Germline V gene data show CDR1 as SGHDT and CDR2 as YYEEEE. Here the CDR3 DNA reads TGTGCCAGCAGCTTCGCGGGGGCGGCTCCTAACTATGGCTACACCTTC. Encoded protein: CASSFAGAAPNYGYTF. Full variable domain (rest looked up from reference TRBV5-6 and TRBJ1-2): DAGVTQSPTHLIKTRGQQVTLRCSPKSGHDTVSWYQQALGQGPQFIFQYYEEEERQRGNFPDRFSGHQFPNYSSELNVNALLLGDSALYLCASSFAGAAPNYGYTFGSGTRLTVV.

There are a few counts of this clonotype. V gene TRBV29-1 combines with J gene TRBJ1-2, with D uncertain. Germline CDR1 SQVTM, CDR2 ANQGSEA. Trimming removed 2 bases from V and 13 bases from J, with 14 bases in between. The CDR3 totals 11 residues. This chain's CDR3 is CSVEKWAGVTF. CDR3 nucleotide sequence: TGCAGCGTTGAAAAGTGGGCAGGCGTCACCTTC.

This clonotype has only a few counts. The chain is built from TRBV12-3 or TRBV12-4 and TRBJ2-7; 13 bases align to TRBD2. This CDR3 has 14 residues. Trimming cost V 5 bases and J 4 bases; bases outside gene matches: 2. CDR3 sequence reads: CASSTSGREYEQYF. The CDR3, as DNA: TGTGCCAGCAGTACTAGCGGGAGGGAATACGAGCAGTACTTC.

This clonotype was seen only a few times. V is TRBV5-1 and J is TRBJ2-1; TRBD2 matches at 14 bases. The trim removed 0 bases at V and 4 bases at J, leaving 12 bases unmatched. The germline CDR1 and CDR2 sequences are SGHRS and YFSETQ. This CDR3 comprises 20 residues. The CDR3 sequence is CASSLAAGLAGARTYNEQFF. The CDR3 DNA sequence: TGCGCCAGCAGCTTGGCCGCGGGACTAGCGGGAGCCAGAACTTACAATGAGCAGTTCTTC. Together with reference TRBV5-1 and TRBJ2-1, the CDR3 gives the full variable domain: KAGVTQTPRYLIKTRGQQVTLSCSPISGHRSVSWYQQTPGQGLQFLFEYFSETQRNKGNFPGRFSGRQFSNSRSEMNVSTLELGDSALYLCASSLAAGLAGARTYNEQFFGPGTRLTVL.

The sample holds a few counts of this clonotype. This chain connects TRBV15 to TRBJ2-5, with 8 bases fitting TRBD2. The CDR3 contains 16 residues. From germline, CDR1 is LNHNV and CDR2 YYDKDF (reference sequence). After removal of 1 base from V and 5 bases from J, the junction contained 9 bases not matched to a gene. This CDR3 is CATSRVSSGKGETQYF. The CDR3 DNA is TGTGCCACCAGCAGAGTTAGTAGCGGGAAGGGGGAGACCCAGTACTTC.

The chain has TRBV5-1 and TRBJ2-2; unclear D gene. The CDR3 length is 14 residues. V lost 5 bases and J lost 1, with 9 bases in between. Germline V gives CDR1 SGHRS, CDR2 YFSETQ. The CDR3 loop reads CASRPTVNTGELFF. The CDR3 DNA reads TGCGCCAGCAGGCCCACTGTGAACACCGGGGAGCTGTTTTTT.

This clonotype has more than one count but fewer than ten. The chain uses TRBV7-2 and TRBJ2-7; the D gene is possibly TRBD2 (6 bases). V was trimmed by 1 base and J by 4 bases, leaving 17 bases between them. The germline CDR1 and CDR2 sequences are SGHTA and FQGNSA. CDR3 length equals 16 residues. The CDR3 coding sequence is TGTGCCAGCAGCTTAGACGGACGACTAGGTGTGTACGAGCAGTACTTC. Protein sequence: CASSLDGRLGVYEQYF.

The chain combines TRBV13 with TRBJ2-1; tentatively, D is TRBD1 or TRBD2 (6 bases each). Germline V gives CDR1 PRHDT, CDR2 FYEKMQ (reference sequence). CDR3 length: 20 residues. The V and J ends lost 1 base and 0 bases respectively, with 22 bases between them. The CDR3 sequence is CASSLVTGSSGSSSYNEQFF. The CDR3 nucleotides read TGTGCCAGCAGCTTAGTCACAGGGTCGAGCGGGTCGAGCTCCTACAATGAGCAGTTCTTC.

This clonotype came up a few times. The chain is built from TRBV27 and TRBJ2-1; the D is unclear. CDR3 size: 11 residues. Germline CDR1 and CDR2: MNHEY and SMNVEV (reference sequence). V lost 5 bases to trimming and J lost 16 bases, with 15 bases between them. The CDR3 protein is CASSLSPHLFF. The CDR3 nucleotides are TGTGCCAGCAGTCTTAGCCCTCACCTCTTCTTC.

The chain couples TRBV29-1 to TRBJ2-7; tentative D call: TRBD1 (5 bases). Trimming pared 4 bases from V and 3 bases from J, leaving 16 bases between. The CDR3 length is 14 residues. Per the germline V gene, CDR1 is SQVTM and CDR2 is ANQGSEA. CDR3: CSVVEQAVNYEQYF. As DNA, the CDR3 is TGCAGCGTTGTCGAACAGGCGGTGAACTACGAGCAGTACTTC.

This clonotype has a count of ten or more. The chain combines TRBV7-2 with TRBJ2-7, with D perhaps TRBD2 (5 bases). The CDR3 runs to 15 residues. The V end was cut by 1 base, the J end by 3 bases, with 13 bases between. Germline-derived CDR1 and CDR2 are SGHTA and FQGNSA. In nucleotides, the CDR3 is TGTGCCAGCAGCTTAGGAACTGGCGGAGGCTACGAGCAGTACTTC. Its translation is CASSLGTGGGYEQYF.

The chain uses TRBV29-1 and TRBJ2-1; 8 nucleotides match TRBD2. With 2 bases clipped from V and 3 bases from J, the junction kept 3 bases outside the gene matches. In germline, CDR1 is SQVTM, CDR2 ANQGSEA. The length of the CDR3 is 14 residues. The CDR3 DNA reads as TGCAGCGTTGAAACGCGGGAGGACTACAATGAGCAGTTCTTC. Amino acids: CSVETREDYNEQFF.

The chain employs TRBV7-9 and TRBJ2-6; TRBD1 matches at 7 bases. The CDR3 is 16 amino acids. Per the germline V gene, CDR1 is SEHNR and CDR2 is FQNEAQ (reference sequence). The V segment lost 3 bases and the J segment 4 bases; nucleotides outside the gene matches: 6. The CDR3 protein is CASSFRDSQGANVLTF. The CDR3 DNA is TGTGCCAGCAGCTTTAGGGACAGCCAAGGGGCCAACGTCCTGACTTTC.

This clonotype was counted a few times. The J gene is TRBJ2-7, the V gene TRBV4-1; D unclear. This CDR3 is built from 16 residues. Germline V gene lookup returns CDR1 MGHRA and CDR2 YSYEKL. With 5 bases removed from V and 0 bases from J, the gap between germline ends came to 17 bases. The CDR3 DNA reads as TGCGCCAGCAGCAAGTTGCCAGGTCCGTTCTCCTACGAGCAGTACTTC. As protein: CASSKLPGPFSYEQYF.